This T cell receptor beta chain derives from a study of Ad26.COV2.S vaccination and SARS-CoV-2 variants. Sequencing was performed with immunoSEQ multiplex PCR; in TCRdb, only in-frame clones are kept and a portion is missing. The table has about 680,000 clones, roughly 90% seen once; the top ten hold approximately 1.5%. Indicated treatment: about 20 received Ad26.COV2.S at low or high dose, single or two shots; a few received placebo; per-sample allocation not given. On day 63 after the first injection, vaccine and placebo recipients gave samples. CDR1 and CDR2 (germline): SGHVS, FQNEAQ. The CDR3 totals 17 residues. V shed 3 bases, J shed 9 bases, and the junction held 16 bases outside the gene matches.

The gene calls are TRBV7-8 and TRBJ2-1, with 8 bases aligning to TRBD2. This receptor was obtained from a person aged 18-60 years who received the Ad26.COV2.S COVID-19 vaccine or a placebo. Specimen: peripheral blood, collected in a trial of Ad26.COV2.S vaccine versus placebo. The CDR3 region is CASSFNSERETRGEQFF. In DNA form, the CDR3 reads TGTGCCAGCAGCTTTAACTCGGAGCGGGAGACACGGGGTGAGCAGTTCTTC.